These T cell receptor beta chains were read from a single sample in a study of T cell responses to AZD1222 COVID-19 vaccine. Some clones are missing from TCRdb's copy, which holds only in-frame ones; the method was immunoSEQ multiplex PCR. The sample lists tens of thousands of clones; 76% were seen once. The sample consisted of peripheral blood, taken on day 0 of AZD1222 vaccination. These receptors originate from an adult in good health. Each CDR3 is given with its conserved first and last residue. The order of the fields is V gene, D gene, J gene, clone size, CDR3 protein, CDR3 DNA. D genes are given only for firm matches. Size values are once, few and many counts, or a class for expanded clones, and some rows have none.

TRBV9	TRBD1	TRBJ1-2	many	CASNPQGADYGYTF	TGTGCCAGCAACCCCCAGGGGGCAGACTATGGCTACACCTTC
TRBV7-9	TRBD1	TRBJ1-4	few	CASSLARTGGDEKLFF	TGTGCCAGCAGCTTAGCCCGAACAGGGGGCGATGAAAAACTGTTTTTT
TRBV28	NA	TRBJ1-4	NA	CASRKGLATTNEKLFF	TGTGCCAGCAGAAAGGGACTCGCCACAACTAATGAAAAACTGTTTTTT
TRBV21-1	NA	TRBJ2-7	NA	CASSKESPSYEQYF	TGTGCCAGCAGCAAAGAAAGTCCGAGCTACGAGCAGTACTTC
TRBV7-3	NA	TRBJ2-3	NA	CASSKQSAGTDTQYF	TGTGCCAGCAGCAAACAGAGTGCCGGCACAGATACGCAGTATTTT
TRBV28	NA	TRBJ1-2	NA	CASRREYGYTF	TGTGCCTCCCGGAGGGAATATGGCTACACCTTC
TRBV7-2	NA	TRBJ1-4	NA	CASSLDPGVGLGKLFF	TGTGCCAGCAGCTTAGACCCAGGGGTGGGACTCGGAAAACTGTTTTTT
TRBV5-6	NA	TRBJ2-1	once	CASSGIQGYNEQFF	TGTGCCAGCAGCGGAATACAGGGTTACAATGAGCAGTTCTTC
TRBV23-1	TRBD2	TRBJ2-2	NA	CASSQTRTSGGPNTGELFF	TGCGCCAGCAGTCAAACCAGGACTAGCGGGGGCCCGAACACCGGGGAGCTGTTTTTT
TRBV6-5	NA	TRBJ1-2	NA	CASNYGGSNYGYTF	TGTGCCAGCAACTATGGGGGCAGTAACTATGGCTACACCTTC
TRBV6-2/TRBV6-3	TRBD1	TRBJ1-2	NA	CASSRTGDPYGYTF	TGTGCCAGCAGTCGAACAGGGGATCCTTATGGCTACACCTTC
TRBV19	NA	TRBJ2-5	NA	CASSNQGQETQYF	TGTGCCAGTAGTAATCAGGGGCAAGAGACCCAGTACTTC
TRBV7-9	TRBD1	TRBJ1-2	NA	CASSPPLGQGKDGYTF	TGTGCCAGCAGCCCGCCCCTGGGACAGGGGAAGGATGGCTACACCTTC
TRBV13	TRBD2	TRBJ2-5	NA	CASSLTSGGETQYF	TGTGCCAGCAGCTTAACTAGCGGGGGTGAGACCCAGTACTTC
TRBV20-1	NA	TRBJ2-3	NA	CSGRRTDTQYF	TGCAGTGGACGGCGCACAGATACGCAGTATTTT
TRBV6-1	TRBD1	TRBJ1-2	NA	CASSEQGARGYTF	TGTGCCAGCAGTGAACAGGGGGCGCGTGGCTACACCTTC
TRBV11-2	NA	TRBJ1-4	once	CASSSTQGTNEKLFF	TGTGCCAGCAGCTCCACGCAGGGCACTAATGAAAAACTGTTTTTT
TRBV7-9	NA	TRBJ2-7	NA	CASQPGTAYEQYF	TGTGCCAGCCAGCCTGGAACAGCCTACGAGCAGTACTTC
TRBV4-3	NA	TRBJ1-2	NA	CASSQDRRKAGYTF	TGCGCCAGCAGCCAAGATAGGCGGAAGGCTGGCTACACCTTC
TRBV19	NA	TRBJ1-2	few	CASSAGNGANYGYTF	TGTGCCAGTAGCGCCGGGAACGGGGCTAACTATGGCTACACCTTC
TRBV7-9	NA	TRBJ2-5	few	CASSPAHQETQYF	TGTGCCAGCAGCCCGGCGCACCAAGAGACCCAGTACTTC
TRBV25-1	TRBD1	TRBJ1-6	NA	CASSKTGTSTYNSPLHF	TGTGCCAGCAGCAAGACAGGGACCTCAACCTATAATTCACCCCTCCACTTT
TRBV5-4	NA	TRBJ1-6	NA	CASSLARENDSPLHF	TGTGCCAGCAGCTTGGCGAGGGAAAACGACTCACCCCTCCACTTT
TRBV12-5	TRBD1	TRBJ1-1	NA	CASGSTGANTEAFF	TGTGCTAGTGGTTCCACAGGGGCTAACACTGAAGCTTTCTTT